The 10 T cell receptor beta chains given below trace back to one sample, sequenced in a study of blood T cell repertoires in COVID-19. The method was immunoSEQ multiplex PCR; TCRdb's version includes in-frame clones alone and lacks a portion of them. The sample carries approximately 490,000 clones, 70% to 90% recorded once. Sequenced: PBMCs or T cells enriched from blood (not recorded which). Receptor source: a woman in her sixties who had recovered from COVID-19.

V usage is TRBV5-1 and J usage is TRBJ1-4; TRBD1 aligns across 9 bases. The trim removed 5 bases at V and 7 bases at J, leaving 9 bases unmatched. This CDR3 has 15 residues. Per germline, CDR1 SGHRS and CDR2 YFSETQ. The CDR3 region is CASSRQGDSGEKLFF. The DNA for the CDR3 is TGCGCCAGCAGTCGACAGGGGGATAGTGGTGAAAAACTGTTTTTT. The variable domain in full, with the rest retrieved from reference TRBV5-1 and TRBJ1-4, is KAGVTQTPRYLIKTRGQQVTLSCSPISGHRSVSWYQQTPGQGLQFLFEYFSETQRNKGNFPGRFSGRQFSNSRSEMNVSTLELGDSALYLCASSRQGDSGEKLFFGSGTQLSVL.

V is TRBV28 and J is TRBJ1-2, with 7 nucleotides matching TRBD1. V trimming: 5 bases; J trimming: 7 bases; junction bases outside the gene matches: 7. The CDR3 is 13 amino acids. Germline CDR1 reads MDHEN; CDR2 reads SYDVKM. Written as DNA, the CDR3 is TGTGCCAGCAGTCTTGCAGGGGGATTTGGCTACACCTTC. Translation gives CASSLAGGFGYTF.

This chain links TRBV6-4 with TRBJ2-1; 7 bases align to TRBD2. Germline V lookup: CDR1 MRHNA, CDR2 SNTAGT. The CDR3 has 16 residues. J gave up 4 bases and V 0 bases, and 6 bases lay outside the gene matches. The DNA of the CDR3 is TGTGCCAGCAGTGACTCGAGTCGGGGAGGGTACAATGAGCAGTTCTTC. It specifies CASSDSSRGGYNEQFF.

The genes are TRBV25-1 and TRBJ1-4, with D possibly TRBD1 on 6 matching bases. Trimming stripped 2 bases from V and 5 bases from J, with 12 bases between. The CDR3 has 15 amino acids. Germline CDR1 is MGHDK and CDR2 is SYGVNS. In DNA, the CDR3 is TGTGCCAGCAGTGAAGGTGGGGGCTTGAATGAAAAACTGTTTTTT. This encodes CASSEGGGLNEKLFF. The full variable domain, in which reference TRBV25-1 and TRBJ1-4 provide the parts outside the CDR3, is EADIYQTPRYLVIGTGKKITLECSQTMGHDKMYWYQQDPGMELHLIHYSYGVNSTEKGDLSSESTVSRIRTEHFPLTLESARPSHTSQYLCASSEGGGLNEKLFFGSGTQLSVL.

This chain uses TRBV10-1 with TRBJ1-3; D is possibly TRBD1 (5 bases). Germline V gives CDR1 WNHNN, CDR2 SYGVQD (reference sequence). Between the trimmed V and J ends, which lost 3 bases and 0 bases, there was a span of 9 bases. There are 15 residues in the CDR3. The CDR3 loop reads CASSDGAYSGNTIYF. As DNA, the CDR3 is TGCGCCAGCAGTGATGGGGCTTACTCTGGAAACACCATATATTTT.

The rearrangement joins TRBV4-1 to TRBJ2-4; D possibly corresponds to TRBD1 (5 bases). Per the germline V gene, CDR1 is MGHRA and CDR2 is YSYEKL. Deletions cut 0 bases from V and 6 bases from J, with 15 bases between. The CDR3 runs to 16 residues. The CDR3 here is CASSQDRLAGPNIQYF. CDR3 DNA sequence: TGCGCCAGCAGCCAAGATCGACTCGCAGGGCCAAACATTCAGTACTTC.

The chain links TRBV2 to TRBJ1-3; TRBD1 is a possible D gene (5 bases). There are 13 residues in the CDR3. The V end lost 4 bases, the J end lost 6 bases, and 10 bases lay between the germline ends. Per the germline V gene, CDR1 is SNHLY and CDR2 is FYNNEI. The CDR3 loop is CASSAPGLNTIYF. The CDR3 coding sequence is TGTGCCAGCAGTGCTCCAGGGTTAAACACCATATATTTT.

The J gene is TRBJ2-7, the V gene TRBV3-1 (or the pseudogene TRBV3-2); 9 nucleotides line up with TRBD2. This CDR3 spans 14 amino acids. The V gene end was trimmed by 0 bases and the J gene end by 6 bases; junction bases not matched to a gene: 3. Germline V gene data show CDR1 as LGHDT and CDR2 as YNNKEL (reference sequence). Here the CDR3 reads CASSQDAGGPEQYF. DNA for the CDR3: TGTGCCAGCAGCCAAGACGCGGGGGGGCCCGAGCAGTACTTC.

For this clone: At the DNA level, this CDR3 is encoded by other sequences in the same sample as well. This chain links TRBV12-3 or TRBV12-4 with TRBJ1-1; no clear D gene. The germline V and J ends were trimmed by 3 bases and 1 base, with 3 bases remaining between them. CDR3 length: 12 residues. The chain's CDR3 is CASSFGNTEAFF. The DNA of the CDR3 is TGTGCCAGCAGTTTCGGGAACACTGAAGCTTTCTTT.

V usage is TRBV24-1 and J usage is TRBJ1-1, with 8 bases aligning to TRBD1. J was trimmed by 5 bases and V by 7 bases; bases with no gene match: 8. CDR1 and CDR2 (germline): KGHDR, SFDVKD. The CDR3 loop spans 14 amino acids. CDR3 region: CATRGRGLETEAFF. The CDR3 region has the DNA TGTGCCACCAGGGGCAGGGGGCTAGAAACTGAAGCTTTCTTT.